These 6 T cell receptor beta chains share one sample of origin, sequenced in a study of shared clonotypes between healthy human individuals. Naive CD8 cells were CD45RO-negative, positively selected for CCR7, excluding terminally differentiated effector memory CD45RA+ cells. Produced via immunoSEQ multiplex PCR; TCRdb's table is partial and in-frame only. This table has around 1,900,000 clones, around 95% appearing once. The sample taken for sequencing was naive CD8+ T cells from PBMCs. These receptors all come from a man between 18 and 29 years old in good health. Some clones in this sample may be carry-over from other donors' samples.

The gene calls are TRBV28 and TRBJ2-5; D is perhaps TRBD1 or TRBD2 (5 bases each). The CDR3 is 14 residues long. V was cut by 3 bases and J by 3 bases, with 11 bases left in between. Germline lookup yields CDR1 MDHEN and CDR2 SYDVKM. As DNA, the CDR3 is TGTGCCAGCAGTTTCGGGGCGTTAGAAGAGACCCAGTACTTC. This encodes CASSFGALEETQYF.

V and J are TRBV29-1 and TRBJ2-3; tentatively, D is TRBD2 (5 bases). The CDR3 length is 16 residues. Germline loops: CDR1 SQVTM, CDR2 ANQGSEA. Between the trimmed V and J ends, which lost 6 bases and 5 bases, there was a span of 24 bases. CDR3 residues: CSVAAGVALVLDTQYF. The CDR3 DNA reads TGCAGCGTAGCCGCCGGGGTAGCTCTGGTGCTAGATACGCAGTATTTT.

The chain links TRBV29-1 to TRBJ1-1; D not resolved. The V end was cut by 6 bases, the J end by 1 base, with 18 bases between. Germline CDR1 reads SQVTM; CDR2 reads ANQGSEA. The CDR3 has 15 residues. The chain's CDR3 is CSVLAGRDPNTEAFF. The CDR3, as DNA: TGCAGCGTCCTCGCTGGGAGGGATCCGAACACTGAAGCTTTCTTT.

The chain is built from TRBV4-3 and TRBJ2-7; possible D gene TRBD2, 6 bases. V lost 2 bases to trimming and J lost 4 bases, with 15 bases between them. The germline CDR1 and CDR2 sequences are LGHNA and YSLEER. The CDR3 is made up of 15 amino acids. CDR3: CASSQHPGALYEQYF. For the CDR3, the DNA is TGCGCCAGCAGCCAACACCCGGGAGCCTTATACGAGCAGTACTTC.

This sequence joins TRBV10-3 and TRBJ1-1, with D tentatively TRBD1 (5 bases). There are 15 residues in the CDR3. Trimming removed 3 bases from V and 1 base from J, with 12 bases in between. Germline values: CDR1 ENHRY, CDR2 SYGVKD. Written as DNA, the CDR3 is TGTGCCATCAGTGATCGTCAGGGCGAGAACACTGAAGCTTTCTTT. The encoded protein is CAISDRQGENTEAFF.

This clone was recorded a few times. The chain carries TRBV27 and TRBJ1-1, with a tentative D call TRBD1 (5 bases). V was clipped by 6 bases and J by 6 bases, with 23 bases between them. CDR3 length: 16 residues. Germline V gene sequence: CDR1 MNHEY, CDR2 SMNVEV (reference sequence). Written as DNA, the CDR3 is TGTGCCAGCAGCCCACGGTCGGGGGTCCAGAGGGCTGAAGCTTTCTTT. Translated, it gives CASSPRSGVQRAEAFF.